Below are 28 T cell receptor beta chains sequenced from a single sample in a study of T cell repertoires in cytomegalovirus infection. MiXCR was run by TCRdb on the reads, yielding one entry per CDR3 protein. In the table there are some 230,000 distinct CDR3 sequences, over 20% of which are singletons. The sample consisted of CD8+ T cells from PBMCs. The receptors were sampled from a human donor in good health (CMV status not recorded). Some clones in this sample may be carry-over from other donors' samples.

The CDR3 DNA reads as TGTGCCAGCAGTGATCCCCGGACAGGAGAAGCTTTCTTT. Amino acids: CASSDPRTGEAFF. V is TRBV25-1 and J is TRBJ1-1; 7 bases agree with TRBD1. There are 13 residues in the CDR3. V lost 3 bases to trimming and J lost 8 bases; unmatched junction nucleotides: 6. Looked up from germline, CDR1 is MGHDK and CDR2 is SYGVNS.

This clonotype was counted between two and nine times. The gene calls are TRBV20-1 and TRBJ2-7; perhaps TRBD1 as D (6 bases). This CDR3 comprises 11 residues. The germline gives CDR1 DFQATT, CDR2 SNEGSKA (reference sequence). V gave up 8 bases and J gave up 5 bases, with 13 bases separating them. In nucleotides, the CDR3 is TGCAGTAAGGGCAGGGGCCACGAGCAGTACTTC. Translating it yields CSKGRGHEQYF.

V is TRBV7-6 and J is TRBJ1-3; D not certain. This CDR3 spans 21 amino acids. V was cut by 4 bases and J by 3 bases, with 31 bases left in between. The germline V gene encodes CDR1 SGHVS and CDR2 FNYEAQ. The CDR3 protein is CASSYNIPRGYPNSLGNTIYF. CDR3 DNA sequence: TGTGCCAGCAGCTATAATATCCCCCGGGGATATCCTAACAGCCTTGGAAACACCATATATTTT.

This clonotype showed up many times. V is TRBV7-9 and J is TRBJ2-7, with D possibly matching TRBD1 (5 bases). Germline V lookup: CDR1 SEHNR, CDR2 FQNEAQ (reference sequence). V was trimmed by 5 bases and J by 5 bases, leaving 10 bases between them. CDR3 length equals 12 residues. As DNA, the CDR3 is TGTGCCAGCAGCCCTTGGGGCGACGAGCAGTACTTC. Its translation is CASSPWGDEQYF.

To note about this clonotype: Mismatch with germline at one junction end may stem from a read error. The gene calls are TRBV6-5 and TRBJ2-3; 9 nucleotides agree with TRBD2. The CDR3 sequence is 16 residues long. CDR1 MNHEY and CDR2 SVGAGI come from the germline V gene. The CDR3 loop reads CASSASAGGVTDTQCF. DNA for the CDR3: TGTGCCAGCAGTGCGTCAGCGGGGGGTGTCACAGATACGCAGTGTTTT.

CDR3 amino acids: CASSTLGGATEAFF. The CDR3 bases are TGTGCCAGTAGTACCCTAGGGGGGGCCACTGAAGCTTTCTTT. The gene calls are TRBV19 and TRBJ1-1, with a possible D match to TRBD1 (6 bases). Between the trimmed V and J ends, which lost 4 bases and 4 bases, there was a span of 13 bases. The germline CDR1 and CDR2 sequences are LNHDA and SQIVND (reference sequence). CDR3 length: 14 residues. Full variable domain (missing parts from reference TRBV19 and TRBJ1-1): DGGITQSPKYLFRKEGQNVTLSCEQNLNHDAMYWYRQDPGQGLRLIYYSQIVNDFQKGDIAEGYSVSREKKESFPLTVTSAQKNPTAFYLCASSTLGGATEAFFGQGTRLTVV.

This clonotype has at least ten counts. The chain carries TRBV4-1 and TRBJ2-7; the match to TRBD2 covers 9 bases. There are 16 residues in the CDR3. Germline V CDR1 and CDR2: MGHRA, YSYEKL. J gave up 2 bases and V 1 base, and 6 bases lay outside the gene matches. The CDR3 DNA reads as TGCGCCAGCAGCCAAGGGGGAAGCGGGGGGACCTACGAGCAGTACTTC. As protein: CASSQGGSGGTYEQYF.

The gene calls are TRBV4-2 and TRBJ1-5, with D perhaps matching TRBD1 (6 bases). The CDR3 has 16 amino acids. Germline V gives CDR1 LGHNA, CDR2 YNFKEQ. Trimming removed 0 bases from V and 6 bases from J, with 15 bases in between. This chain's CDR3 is CASSQDLAGATQPQHF. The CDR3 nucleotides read TGTGCCAGCAGCCAAGATCTGGCAGGGGCGACTCAGCCCCAGCATTTT.

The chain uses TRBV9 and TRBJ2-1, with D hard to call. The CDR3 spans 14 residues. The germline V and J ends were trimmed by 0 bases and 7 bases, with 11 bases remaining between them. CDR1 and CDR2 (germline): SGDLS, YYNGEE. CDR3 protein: CASSVDLGNNEQFF. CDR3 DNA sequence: TGTGCCAGCAGCGTAGATTTGGGGAATAATGAGCAGTTCTTC.

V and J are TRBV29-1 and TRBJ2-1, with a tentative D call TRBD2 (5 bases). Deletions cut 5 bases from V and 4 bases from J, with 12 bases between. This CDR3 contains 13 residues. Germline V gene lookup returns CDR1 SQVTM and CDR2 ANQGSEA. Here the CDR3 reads CSVPGKEYNEQFF. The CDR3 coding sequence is TGCAGCGTTCCGGGGAAAGAATACAATGAGCAGTTCTTC.

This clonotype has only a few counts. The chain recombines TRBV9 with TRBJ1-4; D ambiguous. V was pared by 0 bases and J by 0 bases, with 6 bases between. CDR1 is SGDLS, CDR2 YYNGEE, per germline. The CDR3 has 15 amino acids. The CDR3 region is CASSVADATNEKLFF. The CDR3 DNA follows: TGTGCCAGCAGCGTAGCTGATGCAACTAATGAAAAACTGTTTTTT.

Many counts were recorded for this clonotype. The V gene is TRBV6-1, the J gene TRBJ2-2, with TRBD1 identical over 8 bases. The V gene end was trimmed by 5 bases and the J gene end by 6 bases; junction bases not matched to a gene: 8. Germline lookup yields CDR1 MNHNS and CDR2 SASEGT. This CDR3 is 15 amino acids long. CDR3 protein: CASSKDRAGAGELFF. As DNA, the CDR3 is TGTGCCAGCAGTAAGGACAGGGCTGGAGCCGGGGAGCTGTTTTTT.

The CDR3 loop is CASSTESSGGIQETQYF. CDR3 DNA sequence: TGTGCCAGCAGTACAGAGTCTAGCGGGGGGATCCAAGAGACCCAGTACTTC. V usage is TRBV6-5 and J usage is TRBJ2-5; TRBD2 matches at 11 bases. The CDR3 spans 17 residues. Germline V gives CDR1 MNHEY, CDR2 SVGAGI. With 5 bases clipped from V and 1 base from J, the junction kept 9 bases outside the gene matches.

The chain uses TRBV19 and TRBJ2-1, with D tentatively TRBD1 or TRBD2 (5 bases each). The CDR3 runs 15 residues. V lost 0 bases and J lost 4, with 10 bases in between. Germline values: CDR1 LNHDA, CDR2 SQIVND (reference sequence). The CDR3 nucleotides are TGTGCCAGTAGTATAGAGGGGGACCTTTACAATGAGCAGTTCTTC. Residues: CASSIEGDLYNEQFF.

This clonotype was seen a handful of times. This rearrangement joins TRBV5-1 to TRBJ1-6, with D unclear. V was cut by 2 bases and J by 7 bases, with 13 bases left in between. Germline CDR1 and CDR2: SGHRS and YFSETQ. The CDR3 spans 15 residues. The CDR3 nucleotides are TGCGCCAGCAGCTTAGAAGGACCGAGGAATTCACCCCTCCACTTT. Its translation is CASSLEGPRNSPLHF.

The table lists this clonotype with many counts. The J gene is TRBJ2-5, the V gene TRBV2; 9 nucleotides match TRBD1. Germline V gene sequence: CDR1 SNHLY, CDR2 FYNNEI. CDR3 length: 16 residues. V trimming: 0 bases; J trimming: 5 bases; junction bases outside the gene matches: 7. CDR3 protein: CASSEAGTGSGETQYF. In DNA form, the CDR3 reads TGTGCCAGCAGTGAAGCGGGGACAGGGAGCGGGGAGACCCAGTACTTC.

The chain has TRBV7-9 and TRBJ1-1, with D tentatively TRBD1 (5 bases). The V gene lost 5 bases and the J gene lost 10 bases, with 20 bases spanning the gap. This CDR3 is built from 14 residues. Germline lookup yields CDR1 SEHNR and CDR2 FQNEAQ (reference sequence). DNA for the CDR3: TGTGCCAGCAGCGGGGGGTCGGCGGTTCGGGGAGCTTTCTTT. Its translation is CASSGGSAVRGAFF. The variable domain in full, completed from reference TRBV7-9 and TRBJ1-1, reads DTGVSQNPRHKITKRGQNVTFRCDPISEHNRLYWYRQTLGQGPEFLTYFQNEAQLEKSRLLSDRFSAERPKGSFSTLEIQRTEQGDSAMYLCASSGGSAVRGAFFGQGTRLTVV.

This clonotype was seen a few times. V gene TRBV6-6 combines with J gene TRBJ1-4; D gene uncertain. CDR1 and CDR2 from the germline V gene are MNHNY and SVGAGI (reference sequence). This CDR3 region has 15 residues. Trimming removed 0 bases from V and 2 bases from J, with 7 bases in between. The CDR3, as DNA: TGTGCCAGCAGTTACTCGATCGGCACTAATGAAAAACTGTTTTTT. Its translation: CASSYSIGTNEKLFF.

The CDR3 is CASSIPGSTEAFF. As DNA, the CDR3 is TGTGCCAGTAGTATACCGGGGAGCACTGAAGCTTTCTTT. The V and J genes are TRBV19 and TRBJ1-1; D is undetermined. Germline V gives CDR1 LNHDA, CDR2 SQIVND (reference sequence). CDR3 length: 13 amino acids. With 2 bases removed from V and 4 bases from J, the gap between germline ends came to 8 bases. The entire variable domain, with the rest obtained from reference TRBV19 and TRBJ1-1, is as follows: DGGITQSPKYLFRKEGQNVTLSCEQNLNHDAMYWYRQDPGQGLRLIYYSQIVNDFQKGDIAEGYSVSREKKESFPLTVTSAQKNPTAFYLCASSIPGSTEAFFGQGTRLTVV.

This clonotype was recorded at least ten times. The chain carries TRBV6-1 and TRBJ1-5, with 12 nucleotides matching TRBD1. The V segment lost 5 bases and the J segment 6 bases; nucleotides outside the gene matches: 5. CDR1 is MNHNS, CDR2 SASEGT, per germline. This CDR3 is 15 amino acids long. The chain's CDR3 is CASSPGTGGGQPQHF. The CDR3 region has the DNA TGTGCCAGCAGTCCCGGGACAGGGGGCGGTCAGCCCCAGCATTTT.

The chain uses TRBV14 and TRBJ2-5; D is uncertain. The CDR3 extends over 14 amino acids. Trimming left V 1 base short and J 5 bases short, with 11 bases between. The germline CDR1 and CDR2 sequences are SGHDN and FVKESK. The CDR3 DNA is TGTGCCAGCAGCCAAGGTTGGGGTAGTGAGACCCAGTACTTC. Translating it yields CASSQGWGSETQYF.

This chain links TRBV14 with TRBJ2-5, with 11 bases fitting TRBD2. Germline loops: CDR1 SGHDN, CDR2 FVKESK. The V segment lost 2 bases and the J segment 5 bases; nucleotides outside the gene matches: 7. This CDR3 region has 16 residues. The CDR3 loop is CASSQWGLAVDETQYF. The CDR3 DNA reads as TGTGCCAGCAGCCAATGGGGACTAGCGGTGGATGAGACCCAGTACTTC.

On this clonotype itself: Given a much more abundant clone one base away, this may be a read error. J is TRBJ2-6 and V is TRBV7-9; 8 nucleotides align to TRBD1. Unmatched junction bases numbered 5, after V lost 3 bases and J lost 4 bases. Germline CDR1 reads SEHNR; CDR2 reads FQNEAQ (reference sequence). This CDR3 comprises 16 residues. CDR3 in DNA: TGTGCCAGCAGCTTGTCAGGGGGCGGGGGGGCCAACGTCCTGACTTTC. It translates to CASSLSGGGGANVLTF.

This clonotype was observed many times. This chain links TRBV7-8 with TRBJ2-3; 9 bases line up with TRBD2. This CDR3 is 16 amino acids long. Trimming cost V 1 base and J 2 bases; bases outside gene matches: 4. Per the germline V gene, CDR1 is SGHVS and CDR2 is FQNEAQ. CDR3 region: CASSLVLAGITDTQYF. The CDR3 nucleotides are TGTGCCAGCAGCTTAGTTCTAGCGGGGATCACAGATACGCAGTATTTT.

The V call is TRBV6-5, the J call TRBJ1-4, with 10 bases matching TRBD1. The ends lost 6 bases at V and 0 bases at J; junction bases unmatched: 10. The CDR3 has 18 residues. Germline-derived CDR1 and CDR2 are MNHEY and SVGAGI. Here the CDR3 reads CASRLGTGVSATNEKLFF. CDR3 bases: TGTGCCAGCAGACTCGGGACAGGGGTGTCGGCAACTAATGAAAAACTGTTTTTT.

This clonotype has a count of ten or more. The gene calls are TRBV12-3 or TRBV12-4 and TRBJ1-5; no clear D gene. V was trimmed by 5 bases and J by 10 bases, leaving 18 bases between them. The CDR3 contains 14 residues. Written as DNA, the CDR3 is TGTGCCAGCAGTCGGACGGGTGCAGGAGGACCCCAGCATTTT. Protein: CASSRTGAGGPQHF.

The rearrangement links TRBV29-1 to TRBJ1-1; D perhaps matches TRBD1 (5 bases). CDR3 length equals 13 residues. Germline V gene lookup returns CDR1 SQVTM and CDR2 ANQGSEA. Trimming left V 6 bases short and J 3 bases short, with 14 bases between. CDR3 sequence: CSVGWGPDTEAFF. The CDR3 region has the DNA TGCAGCGTGGGATGGGGCCCCGACACTGAAGCTTTCTTT.

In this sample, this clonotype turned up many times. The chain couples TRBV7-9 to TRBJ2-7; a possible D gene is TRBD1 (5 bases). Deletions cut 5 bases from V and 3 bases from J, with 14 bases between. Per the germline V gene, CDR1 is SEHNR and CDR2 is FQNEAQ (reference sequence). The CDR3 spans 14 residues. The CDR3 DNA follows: TGTGCCAGCAGCGCGGACATCCAGAGCTACGAGCAGTACTTC. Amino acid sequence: CASSADIQSYEQYF.